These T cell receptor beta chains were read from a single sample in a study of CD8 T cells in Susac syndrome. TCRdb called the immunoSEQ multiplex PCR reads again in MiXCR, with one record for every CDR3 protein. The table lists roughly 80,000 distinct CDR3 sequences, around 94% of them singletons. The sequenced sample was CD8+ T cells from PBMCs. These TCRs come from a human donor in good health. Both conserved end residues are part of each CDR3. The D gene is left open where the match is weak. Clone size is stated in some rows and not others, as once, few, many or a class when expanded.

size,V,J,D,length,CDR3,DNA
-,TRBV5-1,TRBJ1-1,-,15,CASSSGRGAPPEAFF,TGCGCCAGCAGCTCCGGGCGGGGAGCCCCACCTGAAGCTTTCTTT
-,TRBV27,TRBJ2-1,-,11,CASSYYSEQFF,TGTGCCAGCAGTTACTATAGCGAGCAGTTCTTC
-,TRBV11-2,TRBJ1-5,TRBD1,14,CASSWTGGGQPQHF,TGTGCCAGCAGCTGGACAGGGGGTGGACAGCCCCAGCATTTT
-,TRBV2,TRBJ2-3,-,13,CASSEARGRTQYF,TGTGCCAGCAGTGAAGCACGAGGAAGAACGCAGTATTTT
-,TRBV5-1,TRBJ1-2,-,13,CASSESSYDGYTF,TGCGCCAGCAGTGAATCAAGTTATGATGGCTACACCTTC
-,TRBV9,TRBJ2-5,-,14,CASSVSGRQETQYF,TGTGCCAGCAGCGTCTCAGGCCGCCAAGAGACCCAGTACTTC
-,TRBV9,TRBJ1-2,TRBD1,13,CASSVTGVRGYTF,TGTGCCAGCAGCGTTACAGGGGTGCGGGGCTACACCTTC
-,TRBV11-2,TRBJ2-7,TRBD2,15,CASSLELAVQYEQYF,TGTGCCAGCAGCTTAGAGCTAGCGGTACAATACGAGCAGTACTTC
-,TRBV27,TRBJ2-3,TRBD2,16,CASTLGTSGYTDTQYF,TGTGCCAGCACTTTGGGGACTAGCGGTTACACAGATACGCAGTATTTT
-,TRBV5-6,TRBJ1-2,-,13,CASSLETGAGYTF,TGTGCCAGCAGCTTGGAGACAGGAGCTGGCTACACCTTC
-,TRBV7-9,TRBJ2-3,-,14,CASRVARMADTQYF,TGTGCCAGCAGGGTCGCCAGGATGGCAGATACGCAGTATTTT
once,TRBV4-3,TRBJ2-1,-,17,CASSQTGTSSSYNEQFF,TGCGCCAGCAGCCAAACCGGGACGTCGAGCTCCTACAATGAGCAGTTCTTC
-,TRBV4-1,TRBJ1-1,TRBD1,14,CASSQGDRGTEAFF,TGCGCCAGCAGCCAAGGGGACAGGGGAACTGAAGCTTTCTTT
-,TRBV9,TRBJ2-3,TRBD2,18,CASSVNPKRAGITDTQYF,TGTGCCAGCAGCGTAAATCCGAAAAGAGCGGGGATCACAGATACGCAGTATTTT
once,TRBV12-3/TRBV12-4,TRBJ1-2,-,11,CASKTTGSYTF,TGTGCCAGCAAAACCACCGGCAGCTACACCTTC
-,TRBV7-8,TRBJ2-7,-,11,CASSFIYEQYF,TGTGCCAGCAGCTTCATCTACGAGCAGTACTTC
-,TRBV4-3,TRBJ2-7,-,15,CASSQDNRVRYEQYF,TGCGCCAGCAGCCAAGATAACAGGGTCAGGTACGAGCAGTACTTC
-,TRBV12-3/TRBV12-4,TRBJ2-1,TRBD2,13,CASSLSLAGEQFF,TGTGCCAGCAGTTTAAGTCTAGCGGGTGAGCAGTTCTTC
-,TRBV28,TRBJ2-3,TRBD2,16,CASSGLAGGPTDTQYF,TGTGCCAGCAGTGGACTAGCGGGAGGACCCACAGATACGCAGTATTTT
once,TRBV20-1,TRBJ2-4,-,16,CSARDNMKVAKNIQYF,TGCAGTGCTAGAGATAACATGAAGGTAGCCAAAAACATTCAGTACTTC
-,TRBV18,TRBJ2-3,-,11,CASTDGDTQYF,TGTGCCAGCACCGACGGGGATACGCAGTATTTT
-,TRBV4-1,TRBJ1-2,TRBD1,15,CASSRPGQGAYGYTF,TGCGCCAGCAGCCGCCCGGGACAGGGGGCCTATGGCTACACCTTC
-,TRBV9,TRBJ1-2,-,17,CASSVVSVTASNYGYTF,TGTGCCAGCAGCGTAGTGTCTGTGACAGCCAGTAACTATGGCTACACCTTC
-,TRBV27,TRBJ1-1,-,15,CASSSLLRLNTEAFF,TGTGCCAGCAGTTCTCTGCTTCGGTTGAACACTGAAGCTTTCTTT
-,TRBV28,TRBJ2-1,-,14,CASSLRGGHNEQFF,TGTGCCAGCAGTTTGAGGGGTGGACACAATGAGCAGTTCTTC
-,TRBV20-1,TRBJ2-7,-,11,CSARRGDEQYF,TGCAGTGCCCGCAGAGGGGACGAGCAGTACTTC
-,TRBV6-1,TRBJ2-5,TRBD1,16,CASSNTPGQGGETQYF,TGTGCCAGCAGCAATACTCCGGGACAGGGGGGAGAGACCCAGTACTTC
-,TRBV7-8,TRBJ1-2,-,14,CASSIRETNYGYTF,TGTGCCAGCAGCATAAGGGAAACTAACTATGGCTACACCTTC
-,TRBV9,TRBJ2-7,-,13,CASSVSSAYEQYF,TGTGCCAGCAGCGTATCATCGGCCTACGAGCAGTACTTC
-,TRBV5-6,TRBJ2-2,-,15,CASSLVAAGTGELFF,TGTGCCAGCAGCTTGGTAGCGGCCGGCACCGGGGAGCTGTTTTTT
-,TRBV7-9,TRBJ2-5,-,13,CASSLARTVTQYF,TGTGCCAGCAGCTTAGCAAGGACAGTGACCCAGTACTTC
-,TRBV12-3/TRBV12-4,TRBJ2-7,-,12,CASSPRFYEQYF,TGTGCCAGCAGTCCCCGATTTTACGAGCAGTACTTC
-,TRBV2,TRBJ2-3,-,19,CASKSINRHSGSLTDTQYF,TGTGCCAGCAAGTCGATAAACCGACATAGCGGTTCTCTCACAGATACGCAGTATTTT
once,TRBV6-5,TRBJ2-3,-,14,CASSPSPMTDTQYF,TGTGCCAGCAGCCCGAGCCCTATGACAGATACGCAGTATTTT
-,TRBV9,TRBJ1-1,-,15,CASSPSLGVNTEAFF,TGTGCCAGCAGCCCCAGCTTGGGAGTGAACACTGAAGCTTTCTTT
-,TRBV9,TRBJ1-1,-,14,CASSVSDLNTEAFF,TGTGCCAGCAGCGTATCAGACTTGAACACTGAAGCTTTCTTT
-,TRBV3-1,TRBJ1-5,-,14,CASSPSGWNQPQHF,TGTGCCAGCAGCCCTTCCGGGTGGAATCAGCCCCAGCATTTT
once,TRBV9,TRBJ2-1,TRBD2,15,CASSTWGSGGNEQFF,TGTGCCAGCAGCACCTGGGGTAGCGGGGGTAATGAGCAGTTCTTC
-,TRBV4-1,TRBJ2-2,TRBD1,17,CASTWSVGTGVTGELFF,TGCGCCAGCACCTGGTCCGTTGGGACAGGGGTCACCGGGGAGCTGTTTTTT
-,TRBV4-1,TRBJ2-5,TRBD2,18,CASSQVPPGLAGSETQYF,TGCGCCAGCAGCCAAGTGCCGCCGGGACTAGCGGGATCAGAGACCCAGTACTTC
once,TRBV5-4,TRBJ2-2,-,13,CASGSGVPEELFF,TGTGCCAGCGGCTCCGGCGTCCCCGAGGAGCTGTTTTTT
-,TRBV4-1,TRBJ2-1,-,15,CASSQVDRAYNEQFF,TGCGCCAGCAGCCAAGTGGATAGGGCCTACAATGAGCAGTTCTTC
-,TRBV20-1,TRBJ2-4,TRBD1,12,CSAWTGENIQYF,TGCAGTGCTTGGACAGGGGAAAACATTCAGTACTTC
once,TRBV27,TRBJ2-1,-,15,CASSFNVGIYNEQFF,TGTGCCAGCAGTTTTAACGTCGGGATCTACAATGAGCAGTTCTTC
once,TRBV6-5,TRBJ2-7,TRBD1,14,CASSYRGRGQEQYF,TGTGCCAGCAGTTACAGGGGCAGGGGGCAGGAGCAGTACTTC
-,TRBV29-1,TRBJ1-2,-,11,CSAIGGYGYTF,TGCAGCGCGATCGGGGGCTATGGCTACACCTTC
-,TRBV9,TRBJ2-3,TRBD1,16,CASSAEGQGTTDTQYF,TGTGCCAGCAGCGCCGAGGGACAGGGGACGACAGATACGCAGTATTTT